The subject of this entry is one TCR beta chain. Sequencing was performed with immunoSEQ multiplex PCR; in TCRdb, only in-frame clones are kept and a portion is missing. The data hold roughly 330,000 clones, with approximately 89% observed a single time. This sample is part of a study of blood T cell repertoires in COVID-19. Study information: Collection of acute and convalescent COVID-19 samples took place in the United States, Italy and Spain.

Germline CDR1 is SGHRS and CDR2 is YFSETQ. The CDR3 is made up of 14 amino acids. Trimming at V came to 5 bases and at J to 6 bases, leaving 5 bases not matched to a gene. This chain connects TRBV5-1 to TRBJ2-7; 13 bases line up with TRBD2. The receptor was derived from a woman in her 30s who had recovered from COVID-19. Sample: PBMCs or T cells enriched from blood (not recorded which). DNA for the CDR3: TGCGCCAGCAGTGGGACTAGCGGGGTCTTCGAGCAGTACTTC. Translating gives CASSGTSGVFEQYF.